This T cell receptor beta chain was identified during a study of blood T cell repertoires in COVID-19. Study summary: COVID-19 samples from acute and convalescent phases originated in the United States, Italy and Spain. T cells, B-cell-depleted T cells, or PBMCs provided the cDNA or gDNA that served as material.

V gave up 6 bases and J gave up 9 bases, with 16 bases separating them. From germline, CDR1 is KGHDR and CDR2 SFDVKD. The CDR3 extends over 13 amino acids. Authors' data handling: How many nucleated cells were present was estimated from reference gene primer amplification. Assay used: immunoSEQ multiplex PCR; TCRdb lists only in-frame clones, some missing. That table gives V, J and clone size, and the DNA gave D and trimming. The data show fewer than 200,000 clones, around 83% seen once. This receptor was obtained from a woman aged 65 to 85 who had recovered from COVID-19. The chain joins TRBV24-1 to TRBJ2-5; D perhaps matches TRBD1 (6 bases). Sequencing used peripheral blood. CDR3 loop: CATSQGSRVAQYF. CDR3 coding DNA: TGTGCCACCAGTCAGGGGTCTCGGGTGGCCCAGTACTTC.